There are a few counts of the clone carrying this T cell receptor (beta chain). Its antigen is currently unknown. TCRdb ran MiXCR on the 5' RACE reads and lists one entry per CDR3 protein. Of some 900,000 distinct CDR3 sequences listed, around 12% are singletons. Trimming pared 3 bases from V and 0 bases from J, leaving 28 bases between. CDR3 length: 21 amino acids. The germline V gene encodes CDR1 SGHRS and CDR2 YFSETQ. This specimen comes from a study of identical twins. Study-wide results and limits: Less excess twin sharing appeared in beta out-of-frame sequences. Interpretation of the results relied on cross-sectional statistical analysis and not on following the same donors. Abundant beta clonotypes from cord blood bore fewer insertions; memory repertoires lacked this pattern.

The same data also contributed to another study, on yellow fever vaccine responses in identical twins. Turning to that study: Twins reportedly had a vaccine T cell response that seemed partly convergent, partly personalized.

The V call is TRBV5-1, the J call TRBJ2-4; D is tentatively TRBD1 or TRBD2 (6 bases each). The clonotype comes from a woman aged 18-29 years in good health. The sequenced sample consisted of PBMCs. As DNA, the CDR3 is TGCGCCAGCAGCTGGGGGGTGATGGGACACAGAAGTCCTCTAGCCAAAAACATTCAGTACTTC. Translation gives CASSWGVMGHRSPLAKNIQYF.